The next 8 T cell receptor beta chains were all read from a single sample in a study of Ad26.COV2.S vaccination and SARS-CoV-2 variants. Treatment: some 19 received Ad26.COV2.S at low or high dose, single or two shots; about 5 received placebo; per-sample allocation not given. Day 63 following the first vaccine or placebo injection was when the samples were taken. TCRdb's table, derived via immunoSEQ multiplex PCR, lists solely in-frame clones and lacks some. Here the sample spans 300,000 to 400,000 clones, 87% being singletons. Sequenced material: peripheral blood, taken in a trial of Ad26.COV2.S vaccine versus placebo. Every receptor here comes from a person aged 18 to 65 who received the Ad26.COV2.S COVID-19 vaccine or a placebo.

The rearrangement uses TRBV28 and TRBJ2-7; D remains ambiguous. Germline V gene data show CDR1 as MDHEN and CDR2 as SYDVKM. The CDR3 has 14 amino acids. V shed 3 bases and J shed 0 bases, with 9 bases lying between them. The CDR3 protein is CASSLSSYSYEQYF. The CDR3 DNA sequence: TGTGCCAGCAGTTTGAGCAGCTACTCCTACGAGCAGTACTTC. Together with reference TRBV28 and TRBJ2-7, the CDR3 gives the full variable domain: DVKVTQSSRYLVKRTGEKVFLECVQDMDHENMFWYRQDPGLGLRLIYFSYDVKMKEKGDIPEGYSVSREKKERFSLILESASTNQTSMYLCASSLSSYSYEQYFGPGTRLTVT.

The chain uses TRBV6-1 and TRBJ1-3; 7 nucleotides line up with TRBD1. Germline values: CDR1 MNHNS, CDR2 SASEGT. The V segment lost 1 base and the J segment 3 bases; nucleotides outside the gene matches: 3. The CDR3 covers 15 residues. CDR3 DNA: TGTGCCAGCAGTGAAGACCACAGGGGTGGAAACACCATATATTTT. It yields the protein CASSEDHRGGNTIYF.

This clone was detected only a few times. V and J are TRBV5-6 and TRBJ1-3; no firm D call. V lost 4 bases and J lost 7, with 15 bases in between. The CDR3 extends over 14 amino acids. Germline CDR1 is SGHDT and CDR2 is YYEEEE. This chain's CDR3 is CASSPGPLGNTIYF. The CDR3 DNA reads TGTGCCAGCAGCCCCGGGCCCTTAGGGAACACCATATATTTT.

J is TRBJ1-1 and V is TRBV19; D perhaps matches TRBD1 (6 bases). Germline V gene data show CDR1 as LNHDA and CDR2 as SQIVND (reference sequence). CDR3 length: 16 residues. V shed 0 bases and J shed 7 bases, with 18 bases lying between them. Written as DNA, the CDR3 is TGTGCCAGTAGTATAGATAGCGGGACAAGGGGACTTGAAGCTTTCTTT. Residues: CASSIDSGTRGLEAFF.

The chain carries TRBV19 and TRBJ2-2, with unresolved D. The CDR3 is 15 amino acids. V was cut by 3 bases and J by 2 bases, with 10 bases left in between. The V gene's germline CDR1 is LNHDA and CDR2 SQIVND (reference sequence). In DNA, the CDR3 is TGTGCCAGTAGTATTTTAGGAACAAACACCGGGGAGCTGTTTTTT. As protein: CASSILGTNTGELFF.

The CDR3 DNA is TGTGCCAGCTCACCACGGGTTACGAGCACAGATACGCAGTATTTT. Translating it yields CASSPRVTSTDTQYF. The chain recombines TRBV18 with TRBJ2-3; D is unclear. Germline-derived CDR1 and CDR2 are KGHSH and LQKENI. This CDR3 spans 15 amino acids. V was cut by 1 base and J by 0 bases, with 8 bases left in between.

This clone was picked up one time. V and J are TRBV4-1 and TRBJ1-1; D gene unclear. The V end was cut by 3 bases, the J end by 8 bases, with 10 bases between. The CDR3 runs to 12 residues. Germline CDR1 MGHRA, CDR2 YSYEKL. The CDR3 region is CASSHASEEAFF. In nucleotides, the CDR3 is TGCGCCAGCAGCCATGCTTCAGAAGAAGCTTTCTTT.

As DNA, the CDR3 is TGTGCCATCCAGGGGGGATCCACCTACAATGAGCAGTTCTTC. This translates into CAIQGGSTYNEQFF. This chain connects TRBV10-3 to TRBJ2-1; D perhaps matches TRBD1 (7 bases). Germline V gives CDR1 ENHRY, CDR2 SYGVKD. Trimming pared 8 bases from V and 2 bases from J, leaving 13 bases between. The CDR3 is 14 residues long.